The T cell receptor beta chain described here comes from a study of T cell repertoires in cytomegalovirus infection. The CDR3 loop spans 11 amino acids. CDR1 is DFQATT and CDR2 is SNEGSKA in the germline V gene (reference sequence). For this clonotype: Its antigen remains unknown.

TCRdb re-analysed the reads in MiXCR, keeping a single row per CDR3 protein. The sample records about 300,000 distinct CDR3 sequences, approximately 10% being singletons. Notes on the study in general: HLA-C-restricted, CMV-specific TCR beta clonotypes were dominant ex vivo. Cumulative frequency (of public TCR beta family members) identified carriers of CMV plus the relevant HLA.

The sequence was obtained from a human donor in good health (CMV status not recorded). Some clones in this sample may be carry-over from other donors' samples. The chain recombines TRBV20-1 with TRBJ2-3; D not resolved. Sequencing was carried out using PBMCs. CDR3 sequence (DNA): TGCATCCTAACGGCGATGAATACGCAGTATTTT. This codes for CILTAMNTQYF.